This is a list of T cell receptor beta chains from one sample in a study of cytomegalovirus exposure and HLA in healthy donors. The assay was immunoSEQ multiplex PCR, and TCRdb's table has in-frame clones only and misses some. The data show about 260,000 clones, approximately 70% seen once. The sample comprised PBMCs. Receptors were obtained from a female donor in good health and CMV-seronegative. Each CDR3 is given with its conserved first and last residue. The D gene is left open where the match is weak. Clone size appears in some rows only: once, few, many, or a class for an expanded clone.

TRBV2,-,TRBJ2-3,-,TGTGCCAGCAGTGCGGAGGGAATTCGCACAGATACGCAGTATTTT,CASSAEGIRTDTQYF
TRBV18,TRBD1,TRBJ1-2,once,TGTGCCAGCTCACCGACAGGGTCAAACTATGGCTACACCTTC,CASSPTGSNYGYTF
TRBV7-9,TRBD2,TRBJ2-1,-,TGTGCCAGCAGCTTAGCGACTAGCGCGGTTTACAATGAGCAGTTCTTC,CASSLATSAVYNEQFF
TRBV6-5,TRBD2,TRBJ2-1,-,TGTGCCAGCAGTTGGGGACTAGCGGGGGACAATGAGCAGTTCTTC,CASSWGLAGDNEQFF
TRBV10-3,TRBD2,TRBJ2-5,-,TGTGCCATCAGCCCCTCGGCGGGAGCGGGAGAGACCCAGTACTTC,CAISPSAGAGETQYF
TRBV11-2,TRBD1,TRBJ1-1,-,TGTGCCAGCAGCCTTGCCGGGACAGGGTCGGCGGAAGCTTTCTTT,CASSLAGTGSAEAFF
TRBV19,TRBD1,TRBJ1-1,few,TGTGCCAGTTCTGACAGGGGGCTACAAGGAGCTTTCTTT,CASSDRGLQGAFF
TRBV7-9,TRBD1,TRBJ2-7,few,TGTGCCAGCACTCGGGACAGCTATTACGAGCAGTACTTC,CASTRDSYYEQYF
TRBV7-8,-,TRBJ2-7,-,TGTGCCAGCAGCTTTCAGGTCGGCTCCTACGAGCAGTACTTC,CASSFQVGSYEQYF
TRBV4-1,TRBD2,TRBJ2-1,-,TGCGCCAGCAGCCAAGAGGGAGCGGGACTAACCTCCTACAATGAGCAGTTCTTC,CASSQEGAGLTSYNEQFF
TRBV19,-,TRBJ1-1,-,TGTGCCAGTAGTAACAGCCTATTGAACACTGAAGCTTTCTTT,CASSNSLLNTEAFF
TRBV11-2,TRBD1,TRBJ1-2,once,TGTGCCAGCGGGCCAGGGGGAGTTGGATATGGCTACACCTTC,CASGPGGVGYGYTF
TRBV5-6,-,TRBJ1-3,few,TGTGCCAGCAGCAGGAGGGGAGGCTCGGGAAACACCATATATTTT,CASSRRGGSGNTIYF
TRBV11-2,-,TRBJ2-5,few,TGTGCCAGCAGCGTACAAGAGACCCAGTACTTC,CASSVQETQYF
TRBV5-8,TRBD1,TRBJ2-2,few,TGTGCCAGCAGCTTGGGTATGACAGGGGGCATCGGGGAGCTGTTTTTT,CASSLGMTGGIGELFF
TRBV5-1,TRBD1,TRBJ2-7,-,TGCGCCAGCAGCATAGACAGGGCCTACGAGCAGTACTTC,CASSIDRAYEQYF
TRBV5-1,-,TRBJ1-4,once,TGCGCCAGCAGCAGTGGAGGGGCTAATGAAAAACTGTTTTTT,CASSSGGANEKLFF
TRBV27,TRBD1,TRBJ1-2,few,TGTGCCAGCAGTCCCCCGGACAGGCCGTCCTATGGCTACACCTTC,CASSPPDRPSYGYTF
TRBV20-1,TRBD2,TRBJ2-5,-,TGCAGTGCAAGGACTAGTGCCGAGCAGCACTTC,CSARTSAEQHF
TRBV19,TRBD2,TRBJ2-1,-,TGTGCCAGTAGTATAGCCCCCCAGGGGACTAGCGGATACAATGAGCAGTTCTTC,CASSIAPQGTSGYNEQFF
TRBV7-9,-,TRBJ1-1,-,TGTGCCAGCAGCTTTGGCCAGGGTTTGAACACTGAAGCTTTCTTT,CASSFGQGLNTEAFF
TRBV5-6,-,TRBJ1-2,-,TGTGCCAGCATCCTCAGGGGCTATGGCTACACCTTC,CASILRGYGYTF
TRBV6-5,-,TRBJ2-7,once,TGTGCCAGCAACCCAAGGGGTGAAGGCGCCTACGAGCAGTACTTC,CASNPRGEGAYEQYF
TRBV5-1,-,TRBJ2-3,-,TGCGCCAGCAGCTTGGTAGGGGGAGCGGTTGCAGATACGCAGTATTTT,CASSLVGGAVADTQYF
TRBV18,TRBD1,TRBJ1-3,once,TGTGCCAGCTCATCACGGGACAGTGGAAACACCATATATTTT,CASSSRDSGNTIYF
TRBV6-5,-,TRBJ1-2,-,TGTGCCAGCAGTTTAGGGGCAGACTATGGCTACACCTTC,CASSLGADYGYTF
TRBV30,TRBD1,TRBJ1-2,-,TGTGCCTGGAACGCAGGGGGCGTTCATGGCTACACCTTC,CAWNAGGVHGYTF
TRBV5-8,TRBD2,TRBJ2-1,-,TGTGCCAGCAGCTTGGGGAAACTAGCGGGGATGGTCGGTGAGCAGTTCTTC,CASSLGKLAGMVGEQFF
TRBV7-2,-,TRBJ2-2,-,TGTGCCAGCAGCTTAGACAGTACCGGGGAGCTGTTTTTT,CASSLDSTGELFF
TRBV19,-,TRBJ2-7,once,TGTGCCAGTAGTATAGACCAGGGTGCCTACGAGCAGTACTTC,CASSIDQGAYEQYF
TRBV11-3,TRBD2,TRBJ2-4,-,TGTGCCAGCAGTCGACTAGCGGGAGTGGGCGCCAAAAACATTCAGTACTTC,CASSRLAGVGAKNIQYF
TRBV6-6,TRBD1,TRBJ2-3,-,TGTGCCAGCAGCAGCCGGGACAGGGGGCCAGATACGCAGTATTTT,CASSSRDRGPDTQYF
TRBV12-2,-,TRBJ2-1,-,TGTGCAAGTCGCTTAGTTGGACTAGCGTCCTCCTACAATGAGCAGTTCTTC,CASRLVGLASSYNEQFF
TRBV5-1,-,TRBJ2-2,-,TGCGCCAGCAGCTTCGGGAGCGGCAACACCGGGGAGCTGTTTTTT,CASSFGSGNTGELFF
TRBV27,TRBD2,TRBJ2-5,-,TGTGCCAGCCAGGGACTAGCGGACAGACAAGAGACCCAGTACTTC,CASQGLADRQETQYF
TRBV19,-,TRBJ2-5,-,TGTGCCAGTAGTGCCGTAGTGACCTCAGGAGAGACCCAGTACTTC,CASSAVVTSGETQYF
TRBV19,-,TRBJ2-1,few,TGTGCCAGTAGTAATGACAGGATGAGTGAGCAGTTCTTC,CASSNDRMSEQFF
TRBV5-1,TRBD2,TRBJ2-2,-,TGCGCCAGCAGTTTTTGGTTAGCGGGAGCTACAGGCGGGGAGCTGTTTTTT,CASSFWLAGATGGELFF
TRBV27,TRBD1,TRBJ2-7,-,TGTGCCAGCAGTTTTGTGAGGGGGCCCTACGAGCAGTACTTC,CASSFVRGPYEQYF
TRBV5-1,TRBD1,TRBJ2-5,once,TGCGCCAGCAGCCCCGGGGACAGTCCCCTTGAGACCCAGTACTTC,CASSPGDSPLETQYF
TRBV2,TRBD2,TRBJ2-7,-,TGTGCCAGCCGGCTAGCGGGAGACGAGCAGTACTTC,CASRLAGDEQYF
TRBV4-2,-,TRBJ2-1,-,TGTGCCAGCAGCCAAGACCTGGGACTGAGCTCCTACAATGAGCAGTTCTTC,CASSQDLGLSSYNEQFF
TRBV29-1,-,TRBJ2-1,once,TGCAGCGTTATGGCTAGCCAAACCCGTAGTGAGCAGTTCTTC,CSVMASQTRSEQFF